This T cell receptor (beta chain) emerged from a study of STAT5B mutations in CD4+ large granular lymphocyte leukemia. Regarding the study as a whole: Without putative leukemic clones, patient CD4-sorted repertoires remained more clonal than healthy CD4+ repertoires.

The germline V gene has CDR1 MGHRA and CDR2 YSYEKL. V was pared by 3 bases and J by 7 bases, with 15 bases between. CDR3 length: 15 residues. On this clone: Its specificity is unknown.

Here immunoSEQ multiplex PCR was the method, and the copy in TCRdb shows in-frame clones only, minus some. The sample holds 35,000 or so clones, roughly 88% seen once. Input material: CD4+ T cells from blood buffy coats. This TCR came from a human donor in good health. The V call is TRBV4-1, the J call TRBJ2-2; D possibly uses TRBD1 or TRBD2 (5 bases each). The CDR3 nucleotides are TGCGCCAGCAGCCAGATAGGACGGGGCGGCGGGGAGCTGTTTTTT. The encoded protein is CASSQIGRGGGELFF.